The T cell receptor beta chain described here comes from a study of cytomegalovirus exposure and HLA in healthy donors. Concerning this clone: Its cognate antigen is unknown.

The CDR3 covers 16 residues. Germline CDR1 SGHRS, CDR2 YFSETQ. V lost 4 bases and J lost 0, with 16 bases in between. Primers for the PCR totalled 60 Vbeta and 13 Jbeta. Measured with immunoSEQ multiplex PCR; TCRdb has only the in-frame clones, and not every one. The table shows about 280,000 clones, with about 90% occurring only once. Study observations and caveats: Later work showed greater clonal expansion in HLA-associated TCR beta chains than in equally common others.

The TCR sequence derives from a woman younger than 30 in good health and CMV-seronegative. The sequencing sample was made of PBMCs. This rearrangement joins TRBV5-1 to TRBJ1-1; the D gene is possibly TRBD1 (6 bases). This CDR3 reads CASSTGTTDMNTEAFF. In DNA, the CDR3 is TGCGCCAGCAGCACAGGGACAACCGACATGAACACTGAAGCTTTCTTT.